This is a list of T cell receptor beta chains from one sample in a study of shared clonotypes between healthy human individuals. Clones were sequenced by immunoSEQ multiplex PCR, and TCRdb holds only the in-frame ones, with some missing. The sample consists of hundreds of thousands of clones, just over 75% of them appearing once. Input material: PBMCs. Receptor source: a middle-aged woman in good health. Some clones in this sample may be carry-over from other donors' samples. The CDR3 runs from the conserved cysteine through the conserved F or W. D genes are given only for firm matches.

cdr3_length: 14
v_call: TRBV28
d_call: TRBD1
cdr3_aa: CASNTGTATYEQYF

cdr3_length: 16
v_call: TRBV28
d_call: -
cdr3_aa: CASSPQHRSNTYEQYF

cdr3_length: 19
v_call: TRBV2
d_call: TRBD2
cdr3_aa: CASTRGTSGRAVSEAEQYF

cdr3_length: 15
v_call: TRBV7-2
d_call: -
cdr3_aa: CASSAGADYTGELFF

cdr3_length: 14
v_call: TRBV7-7
d_call: -
cdr3_aa: CASSLVGVGETQYF

cdr3_length: 17
v_call: TRBV4-2
d_call: -
cdr3_aa: CASSQARQQHSGNTIYF

cdr3_length: 14
v_call: TRBV30
d_call: TRBD1
cdr3_aa: CAWNPTGSGYGYTF

cdr3_length: 16
v_call: TRBV18
d_call: TRBD2
cdr3_aa: CASSPNLAGSHNEQFF

cdr3_length: 15
v_call: TRBV7-8
d_call: TRBD1
cdr3_aa: CASSHGTGTDSEQFF

cdr3_length: 16
v_call: TRBV4-2
d_call: -
cdr3_aa: CASSQDPGGGSYEQYF

cdr3_length: 14
v_call: TRBV19
d_call: -
cdr3_aa: CASSIRLSNQPQHF

cdr3_length: 15
v_call: TRBV11-2
d_call: TRBD1
cdr3_aa: CASSPGQGAANEQFF

cdr3_length: 11
v_call: TRBV29-1
d_call: -
cdr3_aa: CSVGRNTEAFF

cdr3_length: 21
v_call: TRBV13
d_call: -
cdr3_aa: CASSLDSLLGFGGSGANVLTF

cdr3_length: 13
v_call: TRBV2
d_call: -
cdr3_aa: CASGRDMNQPQHF

cdr3_length: 16
v_call: TRBV5-1
d_call: TRBD2
cdr3_aa: CASSPGGTSRADTQYF

cdr3_length: 20
v_call: TRBV7-8
d_call: -
cdr3_aa: CASSLGGMALGFKRTYEQYF

cdr3_length: 15
v_call: TRBV5-1
d_call: -
cdr3_aa: CASSSDSPRADTQYF

cdr3_length: 12
v_call: TRBV11-2
d_call: -
cdr3_aa: CASSLVENTQYF

cdr3_length: 15
v_call: TRBV7-2
d_call: -
cdr3_aa: CASSLGAGAGNTIYF

cdr3_length: 13
v_call: TRBV6-5
d_call: -
cdr3_aa: CASSSGGVREQYF

cdr3_length: 14
v_call: TRBV30
d_call: -
cdr3_aa: CAWTLRTTNEKLFF